These T cell receptor beta chains were read from a single sample in a study of cytomegalovirus exposure and HLA in healthy donors. The method was immunoSEQ multiplex PCR; TCRdb's version includes in-frame clones alone and lacks a portion of them. The table shows 100,000 to 150,000 clones, with around 68% occurring only once. Material for sequencing was PBMCs. These receptors all stem from a woman aged 50 to 60 in good health and CMV-seropositive. The CDR3 runs from the conserved cysteine through the conserved F or W. The order of the fields is CDR3 DNA, CDR3 protein, D gene, V gene, clone size, J gene. A D gene is named only where the DNA matches it firmly. The size of a clone is reported for some rows only, either as once, few or many, or as a class for expanded clones.

CDR3 DNA: TGCGCCAGCAGCTTTAGCCAGGGGGCTACCGGGGAGCTGTTTTTT
CDR3 protein: CASSFSQGATGELFF
D gene: TRBD1
V gene: TRBV5-1
clone size: -
J gene: TRBJ2-2

CDR3 DNA: TGTGCCAGCATCTCGGGACTAGCGGGAGATGTAACGACCTACGAGCAGTACTTC
CDR3 protein: CASISGLAGDVTTYEQYF
D gene: TRBD2
V gene: TRBV28
clone size: few
J gene: TRBJ2-7

CDR3 DNA: TGTGCCAGTAGTACAGGGGGAGGAGGCACAGATACGCAGTATTTT
CDR3 protein: CASSTGGGGTDTQYF
D gene: -
V gene: TRBV19
clone size: -
J gene: TRBJ2-3

CDR3 DNA: TGTGCCTGGAGTGTCCCGGCAACTAATGAAAAACTGTTTTTT
CDR3 protein: CAWSVPATNEKLFF
D gene: -
V gene: TRBV30
clone size: once
J gene: TRBJ1-4

CDR3 DNA: TGTGCCAGCAGCGCCTTACTAGCGGCGACCGATACGCAGTATTTT
CDR3 protein: CASSALLAATDTQYF
D gene: TRBD2
V gene: TRBV9
clone size: -
J gene: TRBJ2-3

CDR3 DNA: TGTGCCAGCCGACAGGGTGGGGCCAACGTCCTGACTTTC
CDR3 protein: CASRQGGANVLTF
D gene: TRBD1
V gene: TRBV25-1
clone size: -
J gene: TRBJ2-6

CDR3 DNA: TGTGCCAGCAGTTTTGCAGGGGGGAGAACAGATACGCAGTATTTT
CDR3 protein: CASSFAGGRTDTQYF
D gene: -
V gene: TRBV28
clone size: -
J gene: TRBJ2-3

CDR3 DNA: TGTGCCAGCAGCCTCCAGGGCTACGAGCAGTACTTC
CDR3 protein: CASSLQGYEQYF
D gene: -
V gene: TRBV5-4
clone size: -
J gene: TRBJ2-7

CDR3 DNA: TGTGCCAGCAGCTTATGGACAGGGGACCTTAGCAATCAGCCCCAGCATTTT
CDR3 protein: CASSLWTGDLSNQPQHF
D gene: TRBD1
V gene: TRBV7-8
clone size: -
J gene: TRBJ1-5

CDR3 DNA: TGTGCCTACGGGGGGTCGGGAAACACTGAAGCTTTCTTT
CDR3 protein: CAYGGSGNTEAFF
D gene: -
V gene: TRBV30
clone size: -
J gene: TRBJ1-1

CDR3 DNA: TGTGCCGCATCCGCAGGGGGCCTTAGGCAGCCCCAGCATTTT
CDR3 protein: CAASAGGLRQPQHF
D gene: TRBD1
V gene: TRBV30
clone size: once
J gene: TRBJ1-5

CDR3 DNA: TGTGCCTGGAGCCCCCCCCACAGGGCCTATGGCTACACCTTC
CDR3 protein: CAWSPPHRAYGYTF
D gene: -
V gene: TRBV30
clone size: -
J gene: TRBJ1-2

CDR3 DNA: TGTGCCAGCAGCTTAGAGGTAGCGGGCAATTGGAACTCCTACGAGCAGTACTTC
CDR3 protein: CASSLEVAGNWNSYEQYF
D gene: TRBD2
V gene: TRBV7-8
clone size: -
J gene: TRBJ2-7

CDR3 DNA: TGTGCCAGTCGACAGGGCAACACCATATATTTT
CDR3 protein: CASRQGNTIYF
D gene: TRBD1
V gene: TRBV19
clone size: few
J gene: TRBJ1-3

CDR3 DNA: TGTGCCATCAGTTCGGGGGGGACTAGCGGGGAGACCCAGTACTTC
CDR3 protein: CAISSGGTSGETQYF
D gene: TRBD2
V gene: TRBV10-3
clone size: -
J gene: TRBJ2-5

CDR3 DNA: TGTGCCAGCGTTACAGGAAACATGAACACTGAAGCTTTCTTT
CDR3 protein: CASVTGNMNTEAFF
D gene: -
V gene: TRBV28
clone size: -
J gene: TRBJ1-1

CDR3 DNA: TGTGCCAGCTCACCAGCAGGGGGCATGGACACTGAAGCTTTCTTT
CDR3 protein: CASSPAGGMDTEAFF
D gene: TRBD1
V gene: TRBV18
clone size: -
J gene: TRBJ1-1

CDR3 DNA: TGTGCCAGCAGGGCGACGACAGGGAGGAACACTGAAGCTTTCTTT
CDR3 protein: CASRATTGRNTEAFF
D gene: TRBD1
V gene: TRBV7-9
clone size: -
J gene: TRBJ1-1

CDR3 DNA: TGTGCCAGCACCCTACTGGGGGGGGGCACTGAAGCTTTCTTT
CDR3 protein: CASTLLGGGTEAFF
D gene: -
V gene: TRBV28
clone size: -
J gene: TRBJ1-1

CDR3 DNA: TGTGCCAGCTCACACTCGTACCAAGAGACCCAGTACTTC
CDR3 protein: CASSHSYQETQYF
D gene: -
V gene: TRBV18
clone size: -
J gene: TRBJ2-5

CDR3 DNA: TGTGCCAGCAGCTGGGGCTCGGGAGGGTATGGAGAGACCCAGTACTTC
CDR3 protein: CASSWGSGGYGETQYF
D gene: TRBD2
V gene: TRBV7-2
clone size: once
J gene: TRBJ2-5

CDR3 DNA: TGTGCCAGCTCACCAGGCAGGGTTAATTCACCCCTCCACTTT
CDR3 protein: CASSPGRVNSPLHF
D gene: -
V gene: TRBV18
clone size: -
J gene: TRBJ1-6

CDR3 DNA: TGTGCCAGCGCTCGGGAGGGAAATCAGCCCCAGCATTTT
CDR3 protein: CASAREGNQPQHF
D gene: -
V gene: TRBV7-2
clone size: -
J gene: TRBJ1-5

CDR3 DNA: TGTGCCACCAGCAGAGGGACAGTGCGAGACTCTGGAAACACCATATATTTT
CDR3 protein: CATSRGTVRDSGNTIYF
D gene: -
V gene: TRBV15
clone size: -
J gene: TRBJ1-3

CDR3 DNA: TGTGCCAGCAGCCAATCTAACCTGTTCGGGGGACGCGGCTACACCTTC
CDR3 protein: CASSQSNLFGGRGYTF
D gene: -
V gene: TRBV16
clone size: few
J gene: TRBJ1-2

CDR3 DNA: TGTGCCAGCAGCCGCCCGTTAGGAGCGGGGGAGACGAACGGGGAGCTGTTTTTT
CDR3 protein: CASSRPLGAGETNGELFF
D gene: TRBD2
V gene: TRBV7-7
clone size: -
J gene: TRBJ2-2

CDR3 DNA: TGTGCCAGCAGCGCGGAACCACTTAGGGCGGGTGAGCAGTTCTTC
CDR3 protein: CASSAEPLRAGEQFF
D gene: -
V gene: TRBV9
clone size: few
J gene: TRBJ2-1

CDR3 DNA: TGTGCCAGTGAGGAGATTACCGGGGAGCTGTTTTTT
CDR3 protein: CASEEITGELFF
D gene: -
V gene: TRBV19
clone size: few
J gene: TRBJ2-2

CDR3 DNA: TGTGCCAGCAGCTACGGGACAGCGAGCTACGAGCAGTACTTC
CDR3 protein: CASSYGTASYEQYF
D gene: TRBD1
V gene: TRBV7-2
clone size: -
J gene: TRBJ2-7

CDR3 DNA: TGTGCCAGCAGTGAATTTCCCCCTGACGAGCAGTACTTC
CDR3 protein: CASSEFPPDEQYF
D gene: -
V gene: TRBV2
clone size: few
J gene: TRBJ2-7

CDR3 DNA: TGTGCCAGCAGTTACAGGGGGCAGGATGGAAACACCATATATTTT
CDR3 protein: CASSYRGQDGNTIYF
D gene: TRBD1
V gene: TRBV6-5
clone size: once
J gene: TRBJ1-3

CDR3 DNA: TGTGCCAGCAGCCGCTACGAGCAGTACTTC
CDR3 protein: CASSRYEQYF
D gene: -
V gene: TRBV6-1
clone size: -
J gene: TRBJ2-7

CDR3 DNA: TGTGCCAGCAGTGAATATCGGAGGGCCTCCTACGAGCAGTACTTC
CDR3 protein: CASSEYRRASYEQYF
D gene: -
V gene: TRBV6-1
clone size: -
J gene: TRBJ2-7

CDR3 DNA: TGTGCCAGCAGTTCGGGGACATACTATGGCTACACCTTC
CDR3 protein: CASSSGTYYGYTF
D gene: -
V gene: TRBV27
clone size: -
J gene: TRBJ1-2

CDR3 DNA: TGTGCCAGCTCGCCCCTCGAGGTGAACACTGAAGCTTTCTTT
CDR3 protein: CASSPLEVNTEAFF
D gene: -
V gene: TRBV18
clone size: -
J gene: TRBJ1-1

CDR3 DNA: TGTGCCAGCAGTGAATCAGGGCCTGGAAACACCATATATTTT
CDR3 protein: CASSESGPGNTIYF
D gene: -
V gene: TRBV6-1
clone size: few
J gene: TRBJ1-3

CDR3 DNA: TGTGCCAGCAGTGAACAAACGGGGAGCTCCTACGAGCAGTACTTC
CDR3 protein: CASSEQTGSSYEQYF
D gene: -
V gene: TRBV6-4
clone size: few
J gene: TRBJ2-7

CDR3 DNA: TGCAGCGTTGAACTTAACACCGGGGAGCTGTTTTTT
CDR3 protein: CSVELNTGELFF
D gene: -
V gene: TRBV29-1
clone size: -
J gene: TRBJ2-2

CDR3 DNA: TGTGCCAGCAGTTTGGCGGGAGGCCAAGAGACCCGGTACTTC
CDR3 protein: CASSLAGGQETRYF
D gene: TRBD2
V gene: TRBV27
clone size: -
J gene: TRBJ2-5

CDR3 DNA: TGTGCCAGCAGGGGGGACAGGGTACCCTACGAGCAGTACTTC
CDR3 protein: CASRGDRVPYEQYF
D gene: TRBD1
V gene: TRBV6-5
clone size: -
J gene: TRBJ2-7

CDR3 DNA: TGTGCCAGCAGCTTGAGTTTCGGGACAGGGAGAAGCGAGCAGTACTTC
CDR3 protein: CASSLSFGTGRSEQYF
D gene: TRBD1
V gene: TRBV7-9
clone size: -
J gene: TRBJ2-7

CDR3 DNA: TGTGCCAGTATGATGGGGGGAATCTATAGCAATCAGCCCCAGCATTTT
CDR3 protein: CASMMGGIYSNQPQHF
D gene: -
V gene: TRBV19
clone size: -
J gene: TRBJ1-5

CDR3 DNA: TGTGCCATCAGTGAGCTGGGACATTCTGGCCAGGTGCCGCCAGGCTCTGGCTACACCTTC
CDR3 protein: CAISELGHSGQVPPGSGYTF
D gene: -
V gene: TRBV10-3
clone size: few
J gene: TRBJ1-2

CDR3 DNA: TGTGCCGGCACCGCAGGGGCAACTAATGAAAAACTGTTTTTT
CDR3 protein: CAGTAGATNEKLFF
D gene: -
V gene: TRBV30
clone size: -
J gene: TRBJ1-4

CDR3 DNA: TGTGCCAGTAGTATAGTTCTTAGGGGCGCCCTAACCGGGGAGCTGTTTTTT
CDR3 protein: CASSIVLRGALTGELFF
D gene: -
V gene: TRBV19
clone size: few
J gene: TRBJ2-2